The 13 T cell receptor beta chains reported below all come from one sample, sequenced in a study of tissue T cells after allogeneic stem cell transplantation. The protocol was immunoSEQ multiplex PCR, while the TCRdb copy is restricted to in-frame clones and leaves out a portion. The repertoire consists of about 20,000 clones, with about three quarters occurring once and the leading ten covering 0.85% to 0.95%. The sequenced material came from spleen. The source of these receptors is a female BALB/c mouse in good health. Strain haplotype at MHC: H2-d.

In this sample, this clone turned up once. Genes here carry mouse names. The CDR3 end falls 1 residue outside the read, so it is completed with the germline J gene. The V gene is TRBV13-1, the J gene TRBJ2-5; D unclear. CDR1 and CDR2 from the germline V gene are NSHNY and SYGAGN. Trimming shortened V by 0 bases and J by 1 base, and 6 bases separated the two germline ends. The CDR3 contains 14 residues. The sequenced CDR3 bases are TGTGCCAGCAGTGATGAGGGAGACCAAGACACCCAGTAC. Translated, it gives CASSDEGDQDTQY. The whole CDR3 sequence is CASSDEGDQDTQYF.

Remarks on this clone: Each gene name is a mouse one. The covered CDR3 bases are TGTGCCAGCAGTCCGACAGGGGGCTCCAACGAAAGATTATTT. Protein: CASSPTGGSNERLF. The complete CDR3 reads CASSPTGGSNERLFF. The rearrangement joins TRBV3 to TRBJ1-4; 10 nucleotides align to TRBD1. The read finishes 1 residue shy of the CDR3 end, and the germline J gene is used to complete it. V was pared by 6 bases and J by 2 bases, with 3 bases of the junction left unmatched. The CDR3 runs 15 residues. Germline loops: CDR1 SNHLY, CDR2 FYNGKV (reference sequence).

With respect to this clone: The genes and germline here are from mouse. The CDR3 end is not reached by the read, which stops 1 residue before it; the germline J gene fills it in. The V gene is TRBV20, the J gene TRBJ2-1; D unclear. Trimming removed 1 base from V and 7 bases from J, with 2 bases in between. The CDR3 spans 10 residues. Germline-derived CDR1 and CDR2 are GFQATS and STVNSAI. The CDR3 reads CGARGAEQFF. Partial CDR3 DNA: TGTGGTGCTAGGGGAGCTGAGCAGTTC.

Of note for this clone: Mouse germline and gene names are used. The read stops 1 residue short of the end of the CDR3; the missing end is completed from the germline J gene. This rearrangement joins TRBV5 to TRBJ2-5, with 8 bases that match TRBD2. The CDR3 runs to 15 residues. Germline loops: CDR1 LGHNA, CDR2 YNLKQL (reference sequence). Germline trimming cut 0 bases from V and 3 bases from J; bases unmatched to any gene: 2. Here the CDR3 reads CASSQDWGEQDTQYF. The DNA read from the CDR3 is TGTGCCAGCAGCCAAGACTGGGGGGAACAAGACACCCAGTAC.

As concerns this clone: Genes here carry mouse names. The read ends 1 residue shy of where the CDR3 ends; the end is completed using the germline J gene. This sequence joins TRBV1 and TRBJ2-5; possibly TRBD1 or TRBD2 for D (5 bases each). CDR3 length equals 14 residues. Looked up from germline, CDR1 is NSQYPW and CDR2 is LRSPGD (reference sequence). Trimming cost V 2 bases and J 0 bases, with 6 bases left between them. The DNA read from the CDR3 is TGCACCTGCAGTGCACGGGACAACCAAGACACCCAGTAC. Residues: CTCSARDNQDTQY. The whole CDR3 sequence is CTCSARDNQDTQYF.

As regards this clone: These gene names are mouse names. The CDR3 end lies 1 residue beyond the end of the read and is filled in from the germline J gene. The chain recombines TRBV14 with TRBJ2-1, with TRBD2 matching 7 bases. CDR1 is SGHDT, CDR2 FRDEAV, per germline. The CDR3 has 13 residues. V shed 2 bases and J 4 bases; nucleotides not matched to a gene: 0. The CDR3 bases that were read are TGTGCCAGCAGTTTTGGGGGGTATGCTGAGCAGTTC. Translating gives CASSFGGYAEQF. The whole CDR3 protein reads CASSFGGYAEQFF. The variable domain in full, completed from reference TRBV14 and TRBJ2-1, reads EAGVTQSPRYAVLQEGQAVSFWCDPISGHDTLYWYQQPRDQGPQLLVYFRDEAVIDNSQLPSDRFSAVRPKGTNSTLKIQSAKQGDTATYLCASSFGGYAEQFFGPGTRLTVL.

Concerning this clone itself: All gene names here are mouse names. The read ends 1 residue before the CDR3 terminus; that terminus is restored from the germline J gene. The chain couples TRBV20 to TRBJ2-7; 8 nucleotides align to TRBD2. Germline V gene data show CDR1 as GFQATS and CDR2 as STVNSAI. The CDR3 has 15 amino acids. Unmatched junction bases numbered 10, after V lost 0 bases and J lost 6 bases. CDR3 DNA, as far as it was read: TGTGGTGCTAGGGAGCCGGGGGGGCGGGTCTTTGAACAGTAC. Protein: CGAREPGGRVFEQY. The complete CDR3 reads CGAREPGGRVFEQYF.

Remarks on this clone: The genes are named according to mouse. The observed sequence ends 1 residue before the CDR3 terminus, with the missing tail filled in from the germline J gene. V usage is TRBV19 and J usage is TRBJ2-5, with TRBD2 identical over 12 bases. CDR1 is FNHDT and CDR2 is SITEND in the germline V gene (reference sequence). This CDR3 is built from 16 residues. The trim removed 3 bases at V and 3 bases at J, leaving 5 bases unmatched. The sequenced part of the CDR3 DNA is TGTGCCAGCAGTACCCTGACTGGGGGGGCGCAAGACACCCAGTAC. Encoded protein: CASSTLTGGAQDTQY. The entire CDR3 is CASSTLTGGAQDTQYF.

On this clone itself: Germline and genes: mouse. The CDR3 end falls 1 residue outside the read, so it is completed with the germline J gene. This sequence joins TRBV13-3 and TRBJ1-1, with D possibly being TRBD1 (5 bases). The CDR3 loop spans 15 amino acids. Trimming stripped 0 bases from V and 0 bases from J, with 9 bases between. CDR1 and CDR2 (germline): NNHDY, SYVADS. CDR3 DNA, as far as it was read: TGTGCCAGCAGTGATGCCACAGGAGCAAACACAGAAGTCTTC. Translation: CASSDATGANTEVF. The whole CDR3 region reads CASSDATGANTEVFF.

About this clone itself: Germline and genes: mouse. The read stops 1 residue short of the end of the CDR3; the missing end is completed from the germline J gene. The chain couples TRBV30 to TRBJ2-5; 7 bases map to TRBD1. The ends lost 0 bases at V and 3 bases at J; junction bases unmatched: 0. Germline V gene sequence: CDR1 SQVVS, CDR2 ANEGSEA. This CDR3 has 13 residues. This CDR3 reads CSSREGQQDTQYF. The sequenced CDR3 bases are TGTAGTTCTAGAGAGGGACAGCAAGACACCCAGTAC.

With regard to this clone: Gene names refer to mouse genes. Sequencing ends 1 residue short of the CDR3 end; the germline J gene provides the rest. The chain uses TRBV19 and TRBJ2-3; D gene unclear. The CDR3 consists of 14 residues. V was shortened by 5 bases and J by 0 bases, with 10 bases between the two germline ends. Germline V gene lookup returns CDR1 FNHDT and CDR2 SITEND (reference sequence). The CDR3: CASRDGYSAETLYF. Incomplete CDR3 DNA: TGTGCCAGCAGGGACGGGTATAGTGCAGAAACGCTGTAT.

Worth noting for this clone: Genes here carry mouse names. The read ends 1 residue before the CDR3 terminus; that terminus is restored from the germline J gene. The chain has TRBV13-2 and TRBJ2-5, with D possibly being TRBD1 or TRBD2 (5 bases each). The V gene's germline CDR1 is NNHNN and CDR2 SYGAGS (reference sequence). This CDR3 is 15 amino acids long. V was trimmed by 0 bases and J by 0 bases, leaving 8 bases between them. The CDR3 protein is CASGDGGINQDTQYF. Incomplete CDR3 DNA: TGTGCCAGCGGTGATGGGGGGATTAACCAAGACACCCAGTAC.

Worth noting for this clone: Germline and genes: mouse. The CDR3 end falls 1 residue outside the read, so it is completed with the germline J gene. The J gene is TRBJ2-7, the V gene TRBV20; 7 bases line up with TRBD2. The CDR3 totals 12 residues. CDR1 GFQATS and CDR2 STVNSAI come from the germline V gene. V trimming: 3 bases; J trimming: 1 base; junction bases outside the gene matches: 0. CDR3 protein: CGASWGSYEQYF. The DNA read from the CDR3 is TGTGGTGCTAGCTGGGGGTCCTATGAACAGTAC.